This T cell receptor (delta chain) appears in the sequencing data of a study of gamma-delta chains in newborns, infants, children. As for the study in general: Microbial exposure reportedly drives polyclonal innate γδ T cell expansion after birth.

This clone was detected a few times. A far larger clone is a single base away, which makes a read error likely. TCRdb used CATT to re-call clones from the reads. The sample consists of about 5,700 delta-chain clones, 0.4% to 0.45% of them appearing once. The trim removed 3 bases at V and 3 bases at J, leaving 15 bases unmatched. The CDR3 has 20 residues. CDR1 GEAIGNYY and CDR2 EKD come from the germline V gene. This sequence joins TRDV2 and TRDJ3, with TRDD3 matching 8 bases. This receptor was taken from a child who was a newborn, infant or young child, either healthy, febrile or measles-vaccinated (not recorded which). Sequenced sample: blood. The CDR3 loop is CACDSLPLGGSFWDTRQMFF. CDR3 sequence (DNA): TGTGCCTGTGACTCGTTGCCACTGGGGGGTAGCTTCTGGGACACCCGACAGATGTTTTTC.